The present TCR beta chain was sequenced within a study of technical replicates of blood from four donors. V lost 5 bases to trimming and J lost 4 bases; unmatched junction nucleotides: 9. The CDR3 is 16 amino acids. Germline lookup yields CDR1 SEHNR and CDR2 FQNEAQ (reference sequence). This table comes from immunoSEQ multiplex PCR, and its TCRdb copy is limited to in-frame clones, with some not included. The sample contains under 85,000 clones, approximately 93% of which appear only once. The chain couples TRBV7-9 to TRBJ1-1, with 11 bases lining up with TRBD1. Input material: T cells isolated from PBMCs. The source is a human donor in good health. The CDR3 region is CASSPRDRGYGTEAFF. The CDR3 DNA sequence: TGTGCCAGCAGCCCGAGGGACAGGGGGTACGGCACTGAAGCTTTCTTT.